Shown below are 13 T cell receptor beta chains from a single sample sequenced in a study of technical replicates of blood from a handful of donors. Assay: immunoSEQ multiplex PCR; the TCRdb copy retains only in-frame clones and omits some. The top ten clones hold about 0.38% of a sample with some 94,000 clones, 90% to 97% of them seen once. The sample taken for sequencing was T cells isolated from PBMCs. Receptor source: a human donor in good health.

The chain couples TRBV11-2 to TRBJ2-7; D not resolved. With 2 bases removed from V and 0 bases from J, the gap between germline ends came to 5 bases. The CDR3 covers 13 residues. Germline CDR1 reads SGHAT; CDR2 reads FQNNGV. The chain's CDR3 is CASSLTSSYEQYF. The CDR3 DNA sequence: TGTGCCAGCAGCTTAACGAGCTCCTACGAGCAGTACTTC.

The CDR3 is CASSSKGRGRADTQYF. In DNA form, the CDR3 reads TGTGCCAGCAGCTCAAAGGGCCGCGGGAGGGCAGATACGCAGTATTTT. The rearrangement links TRBV7-8 to TRBJ2-3; 9 bases fit TRBD2. CDR3 size: 16 residues. Germline V gene lookup returns CDR1 SGHVS and CDR2 FQNEAQ. J lost 4 bases, V lost 4 bases, and 9 bases had no gene match.

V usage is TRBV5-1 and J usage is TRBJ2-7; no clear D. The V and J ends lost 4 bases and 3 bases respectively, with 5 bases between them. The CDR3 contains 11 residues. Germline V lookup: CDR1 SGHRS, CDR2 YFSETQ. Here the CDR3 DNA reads TGCGCCAGCAGCATCGGCTACGAGCAGTACTTC. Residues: CASSIGYEQYF. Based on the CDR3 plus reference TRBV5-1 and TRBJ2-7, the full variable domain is KAGVTQTPRYLIKTRGQQVTLSCSPISGHRSVSWYQQTPGQGLQFLFEYFSETQRNKGNFPGRFSGRQFSNSRSEMNVSTLELGDSALYLCASSIGYEQYFGPGTRLTVT.

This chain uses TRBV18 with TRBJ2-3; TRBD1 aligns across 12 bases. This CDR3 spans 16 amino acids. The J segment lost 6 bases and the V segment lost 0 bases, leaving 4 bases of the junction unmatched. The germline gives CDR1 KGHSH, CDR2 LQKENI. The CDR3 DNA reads TGTGCCAGCTCACCACCGGGACAGGGGGCATCGGATACGCAGTATTTT. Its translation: CASSPPGQGASDTQYF.

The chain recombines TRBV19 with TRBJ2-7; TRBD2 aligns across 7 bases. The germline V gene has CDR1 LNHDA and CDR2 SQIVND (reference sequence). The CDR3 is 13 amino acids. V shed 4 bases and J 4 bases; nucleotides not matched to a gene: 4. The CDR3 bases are TGTGCCAGTAGTACCGGACTAGTTTACGAGCAGTACTTC. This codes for CASSTGLVYEQYF.

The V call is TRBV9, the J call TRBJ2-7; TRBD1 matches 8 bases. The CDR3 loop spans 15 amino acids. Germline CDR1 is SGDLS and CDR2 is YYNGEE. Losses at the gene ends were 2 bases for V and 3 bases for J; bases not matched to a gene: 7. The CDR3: CASSVSGTGGYEQYF. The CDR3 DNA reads TGTGCCAGCAGCGTGTCCGGAACAGGGGGCTACGAGCAGTACTTC.

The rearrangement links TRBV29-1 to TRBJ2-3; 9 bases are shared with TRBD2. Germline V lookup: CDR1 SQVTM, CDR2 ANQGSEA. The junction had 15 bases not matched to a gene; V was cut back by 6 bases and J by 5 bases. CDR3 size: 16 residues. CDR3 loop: CSVPLDVAGVKDTQYF. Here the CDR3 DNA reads TGCAGCGTCCCGCTGGACGTAGCGGGAGTTAAAGATACGCAGTATTTT.

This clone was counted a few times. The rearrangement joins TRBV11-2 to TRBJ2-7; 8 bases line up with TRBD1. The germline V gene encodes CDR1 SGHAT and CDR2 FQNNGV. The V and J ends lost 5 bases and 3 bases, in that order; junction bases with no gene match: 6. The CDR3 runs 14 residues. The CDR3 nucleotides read TGTGCCAGCAGCCCCCCAGGGGGCGTCTACGAGCAGTACTTC. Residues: CASSPPGGVYEQYF.

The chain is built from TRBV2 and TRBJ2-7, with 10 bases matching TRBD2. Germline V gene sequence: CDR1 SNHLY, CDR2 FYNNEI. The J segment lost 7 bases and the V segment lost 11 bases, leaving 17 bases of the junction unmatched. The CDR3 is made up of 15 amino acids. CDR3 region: CAFYSSGGASGEQYF. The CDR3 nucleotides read TGTGCCTTCTATTCTAGCGGGGGCGCCTCAGGGGAGCAGTACTTC.

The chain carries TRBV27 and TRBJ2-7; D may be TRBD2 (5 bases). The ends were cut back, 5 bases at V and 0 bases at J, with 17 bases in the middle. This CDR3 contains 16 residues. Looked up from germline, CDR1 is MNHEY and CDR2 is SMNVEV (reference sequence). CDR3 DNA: TGTGCCAGCAGTGACTCGTACGGGATTCTCTCCTACGAGCAGTACTTC. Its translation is CASSDSYGILSYEQYF.

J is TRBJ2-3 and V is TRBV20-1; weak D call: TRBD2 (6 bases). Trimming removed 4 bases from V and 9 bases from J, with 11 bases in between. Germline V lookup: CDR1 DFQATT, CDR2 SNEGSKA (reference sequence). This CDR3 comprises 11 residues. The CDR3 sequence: CSAKTSSTQYF. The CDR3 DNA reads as TGCAGTGCTAAGACTAGTAGCACGCAGTATTTT.

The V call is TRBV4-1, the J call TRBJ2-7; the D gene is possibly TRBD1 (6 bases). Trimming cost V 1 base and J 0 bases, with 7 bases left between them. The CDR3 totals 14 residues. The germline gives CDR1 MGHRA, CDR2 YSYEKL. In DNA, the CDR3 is TGCGCCAGCAGCCAAGGCAGGGGCTCCTACGAGCAGTACTTC. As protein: CASSQGRGSYEQYF.

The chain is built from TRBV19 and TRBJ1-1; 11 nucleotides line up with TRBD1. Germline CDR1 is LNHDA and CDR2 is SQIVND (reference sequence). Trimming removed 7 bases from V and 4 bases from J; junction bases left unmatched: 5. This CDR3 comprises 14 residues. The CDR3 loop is CASTRGTGGTEAFF. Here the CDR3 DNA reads TGTGCCAGTACCCGTGGGACAGGGGGCACTGAAGCTTTCTTT.